These T cell receptor beta chains were read from a single sample in a study of cytomegalovirus exposure and HLA in healthy donors. Sequencing was performed with immunoSEQ multiplex PCR; in TCRdb, only in-frame clones are kept and a portion is missing. This table has just over 200,000 clones, almost 70% appearing once. Sequenced sample: PBMCs. The receptor set was obtained from a man aged 40-49 years in good health and CMV-seropositive. Each CDR3 is given with its conserved first and last residue. Each record gives: clone size, V gene, J gene, D gene, CDR3 DNA, CDR3 protein. A D gene is named only where the DNA matches it firmly. Clone size, where shown, is once, few, many, or a class for clones that have expanded.

>NA|TRBV10-1|TRBJ2-7|NA
TGCGCCAGCAGTGAGTCGAACGAAGGGGAAGGCTTTTCGGGCGAGCAGTACTTC
CASSESNEGEGFSGEQYF
>NA|TRBV18|TRBJ1-6|NA
TGTGCCAGCTCACCCGAGATGGAGAGGAATTCACCCCTCCACTTT
CASSPEMERNSPLHF
>NA|TRBV5-1|TRBJ2-5|TRBD2
TGCGCCAGCAGCACGAGCGGGGAAGAGACCCAGTACTTC
CASSTSGEETQYF
>NA|TRBV5-1|TRBJ1-1|TRBD1
TGCGCCAGCAGTTCCGACTCGCCGGGACAGGGTTTAGAAGCTTTCTTT
CASSSDSPGQGLEAFF
>NA|TRBV19|TRBJ1-6|TRBD1
TGTGCCAGTAGTATTGACAGGGGAAATTCACCCCTCCACTTT
CASSIDRGNSPLHF
>few|TRBV5-1|TRBJ2-3|NA
TGCGCCAGCAGCTTGAGCCGCTCAGGGGGGACAGATACGCAGTATTTT
CASSLSRSGGTDTQYF
>NA|TRBV10-3|TRBJ1-2|TRBD1
TGTGCCATCACCTCTCTTCCCGACAGGGCGGGAGGCTATGGCTACACCTTC
CAITSLPDRAGGYGYTF
>once|TRBV29-1|TRBJ2-4|NA
TGCAGCGTTGAACAGGGGGGAAACATTCAGTACTTC
CSVEQGGNIQYF
>NA|TRBV29-1|TRBJ2-2|TRBD2
TGCAGCGTTGGGAGCGGGGAATACGGGGAGCTGTTTTTT
CSVGSGEYGELFF
>NA|TRBV5-6|TRBJ1-3|NA
TGTGCCAGCAGCTTTCGGTTCGCTGGAAACACCATATATTTT
CASSFRFAGNTIYF
>NA|TRBV7-9|TRBJ1-1|NA
TGTGCCAGCAGCTTAGCGTCCCGAGGGTGGTCCACTGAAGCTTTCTTT
CASSLASRGWSTEAFF
>NA|TRBV5-5|TRBJ1-1|TRBD1
TGTGCCAGCAGCTCCGGACAGGGCATGAACACTGAAGCTTTCTTT
CASSSGQGMNTEAFF
>NA|TRBV7-2|TRBJ2-7|TRBD1
TGTGCCAGCAGCTCCGAGACCGACAGGGACGGGCGGTACGAGCAGTACTTC
CASSSETDRDGRYEQYF
>NA|TRBV27|TRBJ1-5|NA
TGTGCCAGCAGTTTGAACAGGATTAGCAATCAGCCCCAGCATTTT
CASSLNRISNQPQHF
>few|TRBV6-1|TRBJ2-7|TRBD2
TGTGCCAGCAGTGCGATGACTAGCGGGGGTTACGAGCAGTACTTC
CASSAMTSGGYEQYF
>few|TRBV4-1|TRBJ1-3|NA
TGCGCCAGCAGCCAAGATCCTTCCGAGGCCTCTGGAAACACCATATATTTT
CASSQDPSEASGNTIYF
>NA|TRBV19|TRBJ1-5|TRBD1
TGTGCCAGTCATACAGGGGCCCAGGGACCCCAGCATTTT
CASHTGAQGPQHF
>NA|TRBV7-2|TRBJ2-5|TRBD1
TGTGCCAGCAGCGCCTACAGGGGGCAAGAGACCCAGTACTTC
CASSAYRGQETQYF
>NA|TRBV6-5|TRBJ1-1|NA
TGTGCCAGCAAGGTGGGGGCGGGAGCGAACACTGAAGCTTTCTTT
CASKVGAGANTEAFF
>NA|TRBV28|TRBJ1-5|NA
TGTGCCAGCAGTTATTCTAGGGGGTCGAATCAGCCCCAGCATTTT
CASSYSRGSNQPQHF
>once|TRBV5-6|TRBJ1-2|TRBD1
TGTGCCAGCAGCGCCGACAGGGGCTATGGCTACACCTTC
CASSADRGYGYTF
>NA|TRBV2|TRBJ2-3|NA
TGTGCCAGCAGAACGGCTGTTTCCCCAGGGCATACGCAGTATTTT
CASRTAVSPGHTQYF
>NA|TRBV10-3|TRBJ2-5|TRBD1
TGTGCCATCAGCCGGGACAGGGCCCAAGAGACCCAGTACTTC
CAISRDRAQETQYF
>NA|TRBV7-9|TRBJ2-1|NA
TGTGCCAGCACCCCGCGTATTTTCTTC
CASTPRIFF
>NA|TRBV28|TRBJ1-2|NA
TGTGCCAGCAGTCTTACAGATTACTATGGCTACACCTTC
CASSLTDYYGYTF
>once|TRBV4-3|TRBJ2-3|TRBD2
TGCGCCAGCAGCCACACTCGGACTAGCGGGGGGTCCTACACAGATACGCAGTATTTT
CASSHTRTSGGSYTDTQYF
>NA|TRBV15|TRBJ1-4|NA
TGTGCCACCCAAGAGGAGGGGACGGCTAATGAAAAACTGTTTTTT
CATQEEGTANEKLFF
>NA|TRBV6-1|TRBJ1-1|TRBD1
TGTGCCAGCAGTTCTACAACAGGGGACACTGAAGCTTTCTTT
CASSSTTGDTEAFF
>NA|TRBV15|TRBJ2-2|NA
TGTGCCACCAGCAGAGATCAAATCGGTGCGAACACCGGGGAGCTGTTTTTT
CATSRDQIGANTGELFF
>NA|TRBV29-1|TRBJ1-3|NA
TGCAGCGGACTGAGGGGAAACACCATATATTTT
CSGLRGNTIYF
>NA|TRBV16|TRBJ1-2|NA
TGTGCCAGCAGCCAATTCCAGGACTATGGCTACACCTTC
CASSQFQDYGYTF
>few|TRBV7-6|TRBJ2-7|TRBD1
TGTGCCAGCAGCCCGGGACAGGGAGGTTACGAGCAGTACTTC
CASSPGQGGYEQYF
>few|TRBV18|TRBJ1-1|NA
TGTGCCAGCTCACCAGTGACGCTAACAGAATGGGACACTGAAGCTTTCTTT
CASSPVTLTEWDTEAFF
>NA|TRBV11-2|TRBJ2-6|NA
TGTGCCAGCAGCTTAGTCTCTGGGCAGGCACTCTCTGGGGCCAACGTCCTGACTTTC
CASSLVSGQALSGANVLTF
>NA|TRBV7-9|TRBJ2-7|NA
TGTGCCAGCAGCAGTATTAGGACACTACCCGACTACGAGCAGTACTTC
CASSSIRTLPDYEQYF
>few|TRBV27|TRBJ1-5|NA
TGTGCCAGCAGTCCCCAGAGCAGGGGCGATCAGCCCCAGCATTTT
CASSPQSRGDQPQHF
>NA|TRBV28|TRBJ2-7|NA
TGTGCCAGCAGTTCGGACAGCAGGAGGGAGCAGTACTTC
CASSSDSRREQYF
>NA|TRBV20-1|TRBJ2-5|NA
TGCAGTGCTAGAGGCGAAGAGACCCAGTACTTC
CSARGEETQYF
>NA|TRBV13|TRBJ2-7|NA
TGTGCCAGCAGCTTCAGAACGGGATCTGCGGTGGAGCAGTACTTC
CASSFRTGSAVEQYF
>once|TRBV10-3|TRBJ2-1|TRBD2
TGTGCCACCTTGAAGAGCGGGGGGTGGGATGGGCAGTTCTTC
CATLKSGGWDGQFF
>few|TRBV27|TRBJ1-2|TRBD1
TGTGCCAGCAGTCCAGGGGACAGGGCTTATGGGGGCTACACCTTC
CASSPGDRAYGGYTF
>NA|TRBV5-4|TRBJ1-4|TRBD1
TGTGCCACCAGGGGACAGGGGGATAAACTGTTTTTT
CATRGQGDKLFF
>few|TRBV21-1|TRBJ1-1|NA
TGTGCCAGCAGCAAGGGAGACAGGGGGCTAAAACACTGCCAAGCTTTCTTT
CASSKGDRGLKHCQAFF
>NA|TRBV2|TRBJ2-7|NA
TGTGCCAGCAGTGATCCCGGGGGAATAAGCGCCTACGAGCAGTACTTC
CASSDPGGISAYEQYF
>NA|TRBV2|TRBJ2-3|NA
TGTGCCAGCAGTGATTGGGAGGATACGCAGTATTTT
CASSDWEDTQYF
>NA|TRBV10-3|TRBJ2-1|TRBD2
TGTGCCATCAGTGAGTCGGTGGGACTAGGGGGCAATGAGCAGTTCTTC
CAISESVGLGGNEQFF
>NA|TRBV7-9|TRBJ2-4|TRBD1
TGTGCCAGCAGCCCCGGGACAGGGGTGGGGGACATTCAGTACTTC
CASSPGTGVGDIQYF
>NA|TRBV5-1|TRBJ1-2|NA
TGCGCCAGCAGCTTGGTCACCCAGTCTAACTATGGCTACACCTTC
CASSLVTQSNYGYTF
>few|TRBV2|TRBJ1-1|TRBD1
TGTGCCAGCAGTCAACTTCGACAGGGGGGCACTGAAGCTTTCTTT
CASSQLRQGGTEAFF
>once|TRBV5-8|TRBJ1-6|TRBD1
TGTGCCAGCAGCTTGGGGGACAGTAATTCACCCCTCCACTTT
CASSLGDSNSPLHF
>NA|TRBV7-9|TRBJ1-1|NA
TGTGCCAGCAGCTTTTCGGTGCAGGGGTACACTGAAGCTTTCTTT
CASSFSVQGYTEAFF
>NA|TRBV28|TRBJ2-5|TRBD2
TGTGCCAGCAGGCTCGGACTAGCGTGGGACCAAGAGACCCAGTACTTC
CASRLGLAWDQETQYF